This entry lists 26 T cell receptor beta chains sequenced from one sample in a study of T cell responses to AZD1222 COVID-19 vaccine. Profiled with immunoSEQ multiplex PCR; TCRdb holds only in-frame clones, not every one. The sample includes around 83,000 clones, about nine tenths of them seen just once. Sequenced material: peripheral blood, taken 28 days after the second AZD1222 dose. These TCRs come from an adult who received the AZD1222 COVID-19 vaccine.

J is TRBJ1-2 and V is TRBV7-2; 7 bases agree with TRBD1. CDR3 size: 13 residues. Germline V gene sequence: CDR1 SGHTA, CDR2 FQGNSA. J gave up 6 bases and V 1 base, and 2 bases lay outside the gene matches. CDR3 loop: CASSLGTGNGYTF. Here the CDR3 DNA reads TGTGCCAGCAGCTTAGGGACAGGAAATGGCTACACCTTC.

V gene TRBV6-1 combines with J gene TRBJ1-6, with D unresolved. Germline CDR1 is MNHNS and CDR2 is SASEGT. The germline V and J ends were trimmed by 0 bases and 6 bases, with 6 bases remaining between them. The CDR3 is made up of 14 amino acids. CDR3: CASSEALANSPLHF. CDR3 in DNA: TGTGCCAGCAGTGAAGCGCTTGCTAATTCACCCCTCCACTTT.

This clone has a single count. The chain employs TRBV19 and TRBJ2-7; 7 nucleotides align to TRBD2. The V segment lost 1 base and the J segment 4 bases; nucleotides outside the gene matches: 4. Germline V CDR1 and CDR2: LNHDA, SQIVND (reference sequence). The CDR3 runs 14 residues. CDR3 residues: CASSIALADYEQYF. The CDR3 DNA follows: TGTGCCAGTAGTATAGCCCTAGCGGATTACGAGCAGTACTTC.

The chain is built from TRBV14 and TRBJ1-2; 9 positions agree with TRBD1. CDR3 length: 16 amino acids. Trimming cost V 3 bases and J 2 bases; bases outside gene matches: 7. Per the germline V gene, CDR1 is SGHDN and CDR2 is FVKESK. CDR3 region: CASSHHPGTGNYGYTF. The CDR3 coding sequence is TGTGCCAGCAGCCATCATCCGGGGACAGGGAACTATGGCTACACCTTC.

The chain employs TRBV5-1 and TRBJ1-2; D unresolved. From germline, CDR1 is SGHRS and CDR2 YFSETQ. V was shortened by 0 bases and J by 3 bases, with 9 bases between the two germline ends. The CDR3 is 14 residues long. CDR3 in DNA: TGCGCCAGCAGCTTGGAACGACCAGACTATGGCTACACCTTC. It is translated as CASSLERPDYGYTF.

The rearrangement joins TRBV27 to TRBJ1-4; no clear D gene. Trimming removed 4 bases from V and 11 bases from J, with 14 bases in between. CDR3 length equals 13 residues. Germline loops: CDR1 MNHEY, CDR2 SMNVEV (reference sequence). CDR3 region: CASSSLHTNKLFF. CDR3 nucleotides: TGTGCCAGCAGTTCCCTTCACACTAATAAACTGTTTTTT.

This clone showed up just once. The J gene is TRBJ2-5, the V gene TRBV9; perhaps TRBD2 as D (6 bases). Germline-derived CDR1 and CDR2 are SGDLS and YYNGEE. The CDR3 runs 14 residues. V lost 0 bases, J lost 5 bases, and 11 bases lay in between. CDR3 residues: CASSVGGDVETQYF. CDR3 nucleotides: TGTGCCAGCAGCGTAGGGGGGGATGTGGAGACCCAGTACTTC.

The genes are TRBV6-5 and TRBJ2-7, with D hard to call. The V gene lost 0 bases and the J gene lost 0 bases, with 12 bases spanning the gap. Per germline, CDR1 MNHEY and CDR2 SVGAGI. The CDR3 is 16 residues long. CDR3 sequence reads: CASSYSQLPPSYEQYF. The DNA for the CDR3 is TGTGCCAGCAGTTACTCTCAGCTACCTCCCTCCTACGAGCAGTACTTC.

The chain recombines TRBV15 with TRBJ1-6; D unresolved. Germline V gene sequence: CDR1 LNHNV, CDR2 YYDKDF (reference sequence). V shed 0 bases and J shed 5 bases, with 11 bases lying between them. This CDR3 spans 16 amino acids. CDR3 DNA sequence: TGTGCCACCAGCAGAGATTTGGGGATTAATAATTCACCCCTCCACTTT. This encodes CATSRDLGINNSPLHF.

The rearrangement uses TRBV28 and TRBJ2-7, with D tentatively TRBD1 (5 bases). Per the germline V gene, CDR1 is MDHEN and CDR2 is SYDVKM. This CDR3 comprises 13 residues. Trimming took off 7 bases at V and 3 bases at J, with 13 bases between the two ends. The CDR3 loop reads CASKDGQSYEQYF. The CDR3 region has the DNA TGTGCCAGCAAAGACGGACAAAGCTACGAGCAGTACTTC.

The V and J genes are TRBV5-4 and TRBJ2-6; unclear D gene. The CDR3 is made up of 14 amino acids. Between the trimmed V and J ends, which lost 5 bases and 0 bases, there was a span of 6 bases. In germline, CDR1 is SGHNT, CDR2 YYREEE (reference sequence). CDR3 nucleotide sequence: TGTGCCAGCAGACTCTTCTCTGGGGCCAACGTCCTGACTTTC. This gives the protein CASRLFSGANVLTF.

The chain recombines TRBV18 with TRBJ2-7; 9 bases agree with TRBD1. Per the germline V gene, CDR1 is KGHSH and CDR2 is LQKENI. The CDR3 sequence is 15 residues long. V gave up 0 bases and J gave up 2 bases; unmatched junction bases: 2. The CDR3 sequence: CASSPPGQGPYEQYF. CDR3 nucleotides: TGTGCCAGCTCACCACCGGGACAGGGCCCCTACGAGCAGTACTTC.

The chain couples TRBV19 to TRBJ2-2, with TRBD1 identical over 7 bases. The length of the CDR3 is 14 residues. CDR1 and CDR2 (germline): LNHDA, SQIVND (reference sequence). V was clipped by 5 bases and J by 3 bases; unmatched bases: 3. CDR3 in DNA: TGTGCCAGTAGTCACAGGGGAGACACCGGGGAGCTGTTTTTT. Translation gives CASSHRGDTGELFF. Filled out from reference TRBV19 and TRBJ2-2, the complete variable domain reads DGGITQSPKYLFRKEGQNVTLSCEQNLNHDAMYWYRQDPGQGLRLIYYSQIVNDFQKGDIAEGYSVSREKKESFPLTVTSAQKNPTAFYLCASSHRGDTGELFFGEGSRLTVL.

V is TRBV19 and J is TRBJ2-5; D is unresolved. Per germline, CDR1 LNHDA and CDR2 SQIVND (reference sequence). Between the trimmed V and J ends, which lost 4 bases and 7 bases, there was a span of 10 bases. This CDR3 comprises 12 residues. CDR3: CASSNPGGTQYF. In DNA form, the CDR3 reads TGTGCCAGTAGTAATCCGGGTGGGACCCAGTACTTC.

V and J are TRBV4-1 and TRBJ2-5; D is unclear. V lost 3 bases to trimming and J lost 2 bases, with 7 bases between them. Germline lookup yields CDR1 MGHRA and CDR2 YSYEKL. This CDR3 is built from 13 residues. CDR3 coding DNA: TGCGCCAGCAGCCATTTCGAGCAAGAGACCCAGTACTTC. Its protein is CASSHFEQETQYF.

DNA of the CDR3: TGCGCCAGCAGCTTAGACAGGTCTACTGGAAACACCATATATTTT. Translating it yields CASSLDRSTGNTIYF. This chain connects TRBV5-1 to TRBJ1-3, with a possible D match to TRBD1 (6 bases). Germline-derived CDR1 and CDR2 are SGHRS and YFSETQ. Deletions cut 2 bases from V and 2 bases from J, with 11 bases between. The CDR3 covers 15 residues.

CDR3 residues: CASRAPGAMNTEAFF. In DNA, the CDR3 is TGTGCCAGCAGAGCCCCGGGGGCAATGAACACTGAAGCTTTCTTT. The gene calls are TRBV6-5 and TRBJ1-1; TRBD1 might be the D (6 bases). Germline CDR1 reads MNHEY; CDR2 reads SVGAGI. This CDR3 comprises 15 residues. The germline V and J ends were trimmed by 6 bases and 0 bases, with 14 bases remaining between them.

V and J are TRBV4-1 and TRBJ2-3, with 7 bases aligning to TRBD2. V dropped 1 base and J dropped 2; count of bases not matched to a gene: 6. This CDR3 has 16 amino acids. Germline CDR1 is MGHRA and CDR2 is YSYEKL. The CDR3 protein is CASSQGWLADTDTQYF. In DNA, the CDR3 is TGCGCCAGCAGCCAAGGGTGGCTAGCGGACACAGATACGCAGTATTTT.

V gene TRBV5-5 combines with J gene TRBJ1-2; no reliable D call. This CDR3 spans 20 amino acids. Trimming removed 0 bases from V and 0 bases from J, with 24 bases in between. Germline V CDR1 and CDR2: SGHKS, YYEKEE (reference sequence). The CDR3 spells CASSLEGWATSFRTNYGYTF. Here the CDR3 DNA reads TGTGCCAGCAGCTTGGAGGGTTGGGCCACCTCATTCCGGACTAACTATGGCTACACCTTC.

CDR3 nucleotide sequence: TGTGCCAGCACCCCCGGCAGAAACTATGGCTACACCTTC. Its translation: CASTPGRNYGYTF. The chain recombines TRBV7-8 with TRBJ1-2; D not resolved. The CDR3 runs 13 residues. CDR1 is SGHVS and CDR2 is FQNEAQ in the germline V gene. V lost 7 bases and J lost 2, with 11 bases in between. Complete variable domain (other parts from reference TRBV7-8 and TRBJ1-2): GAGVSQSPRYKVAKRGQDVALRCDPISGHVSLFWYQQALGQGPEFLTYFQNEAQLDKSGLPSDRFFAERPEGSVSTLKIQRTQQEDSAVYLCASTPGRNYGYTFGSGTRLTVV.

The CDR3 is CASSLDAGSTEAFF. CDR3 bases: TGCGCCAGCAGCTTGGATGCGGGAAGCACTGAAGCTTTCTTT. The gene calls are TRBV5-1 and TRBJ1-1, with D unresolved. The CDR3 is 14 amino acids. V was pared by 0 bases and J by 4 bases, with 10 bases between. From germline, CDR1 is SGHRS and CDR2 YFSETQ.

The gene calls are TRBV6-6 and TRBJ2-5; the D gene is possibly TRBD2 (6 bases). The V and J ends lost 5 bases and 6 bases respectively, with 19 bases between them. Germline CDR1 reads MNHNY; CDR2 reads SVGAGI (reference sequence). CDR3 length: 15 amino acids. Here the CDR3 DNA reads TGTGCCAGCAGTGATCACCGACTAGTCGGCCAGACCCAGTACTTC. This encodes CASSDHRLVGQTQYF.

V is TRBV10-3 and J is TRBJ1-1, with D tentatively TRBD1 (5 bases). This CDR3 contains 12 residues. Germline values: CDR1 ENHRY, CDR2 SYGVKD. V lost 10 bases to trimming and J lost 4 bases, with 13 bases between them. CDR3 loop: CATDRGGTEAFF. In nucleotides, the CDR3 is TGTGCCACAGACCGGGGGGGCACTGAAGCTTTCTTT.

The chain recombines TRBV9 with TRBJ2-2, with D possibly matching TRBD1 (5 bases). The V gene's germline CDR1 is SGDLS and CDR2 YYNGEE. The length of the CDR3 is 14 residues. Trimming left V 5 bases short and J 1 base short, with 9 bases between. CDR3 sequence: CASRNGQNTGELFF. DNA of the CDR3: TGTGCCAGCAGAAACGGACAGAACACCGGGGAGCTGTTTTTT.

This chain uses TRBV12-3 or TRBV12-4 with TRBJ1-1, with a possible D match to TRBD1 (5 bases). This CDR3 spans 13 amino acids. Trimming cost V 3 bases and J 2 bases, with 7 bases left between them. This CDR3 is CASSFGTNTEAFF. The DNA for the CDR3 is TGTGCCAGCAGTTTCGGGACCAACACTGAAGCTTTCTTT.

This chain joins TRBV3-1 (or the pseudogene TRBV3-2) and TRBJ2-7; D possibly corresponds to TRBD1 (5 bases). The germline V gene encodes CDR1 LGHDT and CDR2 YNNKEL (reference sequence). The CDR3 length is 12 residues. Trimming pared 1 base from V and 7 bases from J, leaving 8 bases between. This chain's CDR3 is CASSQVRGEQYF. Written as DNA, the CDR3 is TGTGCCAGCAGCCAAGTTAGGGGTGAGCAGTACTTC.